This T cell receptor beta chain was sequenced in a study of shared clonotypes between healthy human individuals. Study details: Donors had three CD4 naive, three CD4 memory, two CD8 naive and one CD8 memory plate apiece. Study-wide results and caveats: Naive subsets tended to show greater estimated richness than memory subsets.

This clone was counted once. Its specificity is unknown. The same CDR3 arises from other DNA sequences in this sample as well. The table came from immunoSEQ multiplex PCR; TCRdb's copy has only in-frame clones and leaves some out. There are more than 2 million clones in the sample; 90% to 97% occur only once, and over 0.1% lies in the top ten. V shed 0 bases and J shed 2 bases, with 9 bases lying between them. The CDR3 loop spans 14 amino acids. The germline V gene encodes CDR1 SGDLS and CDR2 YYNGEE. This TCR came from a man younger than 30 in good health. Sequencing was carried out using naive CD4+ T cells sorted from blood. This sample's subset: CD45RA+ positively selected. The chain couples TRBV9 to TRBJ2-7; tentatively, D is TRBD1 (5 bases). The CDR3 protein is CASSVGQGPYEQYF. CDR3 in DNA: TGTGCCAGCAGCGTAGGGCAGGGTCCCTACGAGCAGTACTTC.